The 7 T cell receptor beta chains presented below share a single source sample, sequenced in a study of blood T cell repertoires in COVID-19. Assay: immunoSEQ multiplex PCR; the TCRdb copy retains only in-frame clones and omits some. Among more than 95,000 clones listed, more than 85% were seen once. The sequencing input was peripheral blood. The receptors here all came from a human donor in a cohort sampled during active COVID-19.

The chain links TRBV7-9 to TRBJ1-3, with a weak D call TRBD1 (5 bases). The CDR3 has 17 amino acids. Germline V lookup: CDR1 SEHNR, CDR2 FQNEAQ (reference sequence). With 3 bases removed from V and 1 base from J, the gap between germline ends came to 16 bases. Here the CDR3 DNA reads TGTGCCAGCAGCTTTAGTACCCCCGGGGGATCTGGAAACACCATATATTTT. This gives the protein CASSFSTPGGSGNTIYF.

This chain uses TRBV7-9 with TRBJ1-2; the match to TRBD1 covers 9 bases. This CDR3 region has 16 residues. Per germline, CDR1 SEHNR and CDR2 FQNEAQ (reference sequence). Trimming took 5 bases from V and 0 from J; bases not matched to a gene: 7. CDR3 sequence reads: CASSPLGQGPNYGYTF. CDR3 sequence (DNA): TGTGCCAGCAGCCCCCTGGGACAGGGACCTAACTATGGCTACACCTTC.

This clone came up once. The chain couples TRBV29-1 to TRBJ2-7; D possibly corresponds to TRBD1 (6 bases). Germline V gene sequence: CDR1 SQVTM, CDR2 ANQGSEA. This CDR3 comprises 13 residues. V lost 5 bases, J lost 3 bases, and 14 bases lay in between. The CDR3 sequence: CSVSAGVLYEQYF. CDR3 DNA sequence: TGCAGCGTTTCGGCAGGGGTCCTCTACGAGCAGTACTTC.

This chain uses TRBV15 with TRBJ2-5, with TRBD2 matching 11 bases. With 3 bases clipped from V and 3 bases from J, the junction kept 9 bases outside the gene matches. The CDR3 sequence is 17 residues long. Germline CDR1 and CDR2: LNHNV and YYDKDF (reference sequence). CDR3 amino acids: CATSSTWGTSGEETQYF. CDR3 in DNA: TGTGCCACCAGCAGCACGTGGGGGACTAGCGGAGAAGAGACCCAGTACTTC.

The gene calls are TRBV4-1 and TRBJ2-1; a weak D match, TRBD2 (5 bases). V was clipped by 3 bases and J by 10 bases, with 19 bases between them. The germline V gene has CDR1 MGHRA and CDR2 YSYEKL. The CDR3 is 15 amino acids. The CDR3 reads CASSHSGGPGGEQFF. The CDR3 DNA follows: TGCGCCAGCAGCCACAGTGGCGGTCCGGGCGGGGAGCAGTTCTTC.

The V call is TRBV28, the J call TRBJ1-1; perhaps TRBD1 as D (5 bases). The CDR3 extends over 15 amino acids. The ends were cut back, 4 bases at V and 4 bases at J, with 16 bases in the middle. Germline values: CDR1 MDHEN, CDR2 SYDVKM. The CDR3 loop is CASSWPREASTEAFF. The CDR3 DNA follows: TGTGCCAGCAGTTGGCCCAGGGAGGCGAGCACTGAAGCTTTCTTT.

The chain links TRBV15 to TRBJ1-1; 7 positions agree with TRBD1. Germline V gene lookup returns CDR1 LNHNV and CDR2 YYDKDF (reference sequence). The CDR3 is 14 residues long. The J segment lost 6 bases and the V segment lost 5 bases, leaving 9 bases of the junction unmatched. The chain's CDR3 is CATSLGTESPEAFF. CDR3 in DNA: TGTGCCACCAGCCTCGGGACAGAGAGTCCTGAAGCTTTCTTT.